One and the same sample provided the 12 T cell receptor beta chains below, sequenced in a study of shared T cell receptors in the human thymus. Here immunoSEQ multiplex PCR was the method, and the copy in TCRdb shows in-frame clones only, minus some. The repertoire holds 55,000 to 80,000 clones, with 90% to 95% as singletons. Sample: thymocytes. The receptors originated from a human donor.

The rearrangement uses TRBV25-1 and TRBJ1-2, with 8 bases fitting TRBD1. This CDR3 is built from 15 residues. Per the germline V gene, CDR1 is MGHDK and CDR2 is SYGVNS. J gave up 4 bases and V 4 bases, and 8 bases lay outside the gene matches. For the CDR3, the DNA is TGTGCCAGCAGTGTGACAGGGGTTTTCTTCTATGGCTACACCTTC. Residues: CASSVTGVFFYGYTF.

This clone was seen just once. J is TRBJ2-3 and V is TRBV4-3; D unclear. Trimming pared 4 bases from V and 7 bases from J, leaving 12 bases between. Germline V lookup: CDR1 LGHNA, CDR2 YSLEER. The CDR3 covers 13 residues. The CDR3 DNA is TGCGCCAGCAGCCGATCCACCGGGTATACGCAGTATTTT. The encoded protein is CASSRSTGYTQYF.

This clone appeared a single time. The CDR3, as DNA: TGTGCCAGCAGTGAAGGTCCGGGGGTAAGCGGGGAGCTGTTTTTT. This translates into CASSEGPGVSGELFF. J is TRBJ2-2 and V is TRBV2; TRBD2 might be the D (6 bases). V dropped 1 base and J dropped 7 bases, with 13 bases sitting between them. Germline V gene lookup returns CDR1 SNHLY and CDR2 FYNNEI. The CDR3 has 15 residues.

The chain carries TRBV23-1 and TRBJ1-5, with D tentatively TRBD1 (5 bases). TRBV23-1 is classed as an ORF, of uncertain function. The CDR3 is 16 amino acids. V shed 8 bases and J shed 0 bases, with 17 bases lying between them. CDR3: CASASGLRGSNQPQHF. Written as DNA, the CDR3 is TGCGCCAGCGCTTCAGGGTTGAGGGGTAGCAATCAGCCCCAGCATTTT.

In its sample, this clone was seen a few times. The V call is TRBV7-9, the J call TRBJ2-3, with D possibly being TRBD2 (5 bases). Trimming removed 10 bases at V and 8 bases at J, with 19 bases between. Germline loops: CDR1 SEHNR, CDR2 FQNEAQ (reference sequence). This CDR3 region has 13 residues. CDR3: CATEGGSSSTQYF. The CDR3 DNA is TGTGCCACTGAGGGCGGCTCTAGTTCTACGCAGTATTTT.

This chain links TRBV6-5 with TRBJ1-2; D unclear. Trimming took 2 bases from V and 2 from J, leaving 6 bases between them. Germline CDR1 MNHEY, CDR2 SVGAGI. This CDR3 spans 13 amino acids. The CDR3 nucleotides read TGTGCCAGCAGTTACGGGGAAAACTATGGCTACACCTTC. This encodes CASSYGENYGYTF.

This clone was observed a single time. V gene TRBV27 combines with J gene TRBJ2-3, with TRBD1 as a possible D gene (5 bases). Deletions cut 3 bases from V and 0 bases from J, with 7 bases between. The CDR3 is 14 amino acids. CDR1 and CDR2 (germline): MNHEY, SMNVEV (reference sequence). The CDR3 reads CASSFAGSTDTQYF. In nucleotides, the CDR3 is TGTGCCAGCAGTTTCGCAGGGAGCACAGATACGCAGTATTTT.

The chain recombines TRBV10-3 with TRBJ2-1; TRBD1 matches at 8 bases. There are 15 residues in the CDR3. Germline V gives CDR1 ENHRY, CDR2 SYGVKD. J gave up 7 bases and V 3 bases, and 8 bases lay outside the gene matches. The CDR3 protein is CAISDPRTGRNEQFF. The CDR3 DNA follows: TGTGCCATCAGTGACCCCCGGACAGGGAGGAATGAGCAGTTCTTC.

This clone was detected once. The J gene is TRBJ2-4, the V gene TRBV7-2; D is ambiguous. The CDR3 spans 13 residues. CDR1 SGHTA and CDR2 FQGNSA come from the germline V gene. Trimming cost V 3 bases and J 0 bases, with 3 bases left between them. The CDR3 DNA sequence: TGTGCCAGCAGCTTGGTAGCCAAAAACATTCAGTACTTC. Amino acid sequence: CASSLVAKNIQYF.

The chain is built from TRBV9 and TRBJ2-5; no clear D. The CDR3 spans 15 residues. The V end was cut by 3 bases, the J end by 4 bases, with 16 bases between. Germline V gene sequence: CDR1 SGDLS, CDR2 YYNGEE. CDR3 nucleotide sequence: TGTGCCAGCAGCGAGGGTCTTAGGGTCGGAGAGACCCAGTACTTC. It translates to CASSEGLRVGETQYF.

The genes are TRBV7-2 and TRBJ1-2; D unclear. V was trimmed by 4 bases and J by 4 bases, leaving 16 bases between them. The CDR3 has 15 residues. Germline CDR1 is SGHTA and CDR2 is FQGNSA. CDR3 bases: TGTGCCAGCAGCTCCATCAGGAGTTCGAGCTATGGCTACACCTTC. It specifies CASSSIRSSSYGYTF.

V is TRBV7-2 and J is TRBJ1-3; D is undetermined. V was shortened by 2 bases and J by 2 bases, with 10 bases between the two germline ends. The CDR3 consists of 15 residues. CDR1 SGHTA and CDR2 FQGNSA come from the germline V gene. The CDR3 spells CASSLFLGTGNTIYF. As DNA, the CDR3 is TGTGCCAGCAGCTTATTTCTTGGGACTGGAAACACCATATATTTT.